This TCR beta chain was observed in a study of T cell responses to AZD1222 COVID-19 vaccine. The V gene's germline CDR1 is SGDLS and CDR2 YYNGEE. This CDR3 spans 15 amino acids. V was shortened by 4 bases and J by 6 bases, with 19 bases between the two germline ends. The method was immunoSEQ multiplex PCR; TCRdb's version includes in-frame clones alone and lacks a portion of them. This table holds roughly 180,000 clones, about 89% found once. Sequenced material: peripheral blood, taken on day 0 of AZD1222 vaccination. This receptor was obtained from an adult in good health. The chain employs TRBV9 and TRBJ1-2; D not resolved. The CDR3 region has the DNA TGTGCCAGCAGCCGAAAGCCCGGGCAGTACGATGGCTACACCTTC. Translation gives CASSRKPGQYDGYTF.